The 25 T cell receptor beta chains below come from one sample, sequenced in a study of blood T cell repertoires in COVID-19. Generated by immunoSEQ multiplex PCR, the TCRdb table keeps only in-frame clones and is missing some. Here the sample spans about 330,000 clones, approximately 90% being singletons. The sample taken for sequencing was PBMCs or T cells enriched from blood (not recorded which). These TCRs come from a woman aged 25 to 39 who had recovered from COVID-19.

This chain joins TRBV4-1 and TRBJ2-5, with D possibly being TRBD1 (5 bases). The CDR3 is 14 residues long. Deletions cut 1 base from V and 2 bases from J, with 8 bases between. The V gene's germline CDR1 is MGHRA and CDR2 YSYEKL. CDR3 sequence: CASSQAWTQETQYF. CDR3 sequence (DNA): TGCGCCAGCAGCCAAGCCTGGACACAAGAGACCCAGTACTTC.

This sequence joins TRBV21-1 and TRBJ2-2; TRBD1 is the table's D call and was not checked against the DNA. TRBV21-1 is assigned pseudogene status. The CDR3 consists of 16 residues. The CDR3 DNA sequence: TGTGCCAGCAGCAAACCCGGGACAGCGAACACCGGGGAGCTGTTTTTT. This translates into CASSKPGTANTGELFF.

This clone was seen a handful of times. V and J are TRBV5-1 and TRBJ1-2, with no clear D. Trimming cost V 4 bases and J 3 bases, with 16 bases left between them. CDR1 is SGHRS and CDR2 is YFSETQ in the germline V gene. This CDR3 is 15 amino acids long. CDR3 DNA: TGCGCCAGCAGCCCGGCCGCGGGATCCCACTATGGCTACACCTTC. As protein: CASSPAAGSHYGYTF.

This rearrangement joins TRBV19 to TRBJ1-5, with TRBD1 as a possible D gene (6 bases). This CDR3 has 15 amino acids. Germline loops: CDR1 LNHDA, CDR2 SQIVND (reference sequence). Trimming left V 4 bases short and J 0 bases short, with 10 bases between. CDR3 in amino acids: CASSKQGTSNQPQHF. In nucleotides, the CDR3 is TGTGCCAGTAGTAAGCAGGGGACTAGCAATCAGCCCCAGCATTTT.

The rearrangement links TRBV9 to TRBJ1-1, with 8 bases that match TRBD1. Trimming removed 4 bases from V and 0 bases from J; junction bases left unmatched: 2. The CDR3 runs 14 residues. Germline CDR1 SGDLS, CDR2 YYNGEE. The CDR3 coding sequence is TGTGCCAGCAGCCAGGGGGCCCTGAACACTGAAGCTTTCTTT. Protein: CASSQGALNTEAFF. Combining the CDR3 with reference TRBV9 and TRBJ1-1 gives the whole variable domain DSGVTQTPKHLITATGQRVTLRCSPRSGDLSVYWYQQSLDQGLQFLIQYYNGEERAKGNILERFSAQQFPDLHSELNLSSLELGDSALYFCASSQGALNTEAFFGQGTRLTVV.

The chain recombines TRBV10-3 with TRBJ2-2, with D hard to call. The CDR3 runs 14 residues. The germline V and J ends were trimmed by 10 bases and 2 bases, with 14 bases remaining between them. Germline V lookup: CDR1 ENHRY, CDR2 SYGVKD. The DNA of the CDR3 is TGTGCCACCCTCAGGTCTGAAAACACCGGGGAGCTGTTTTTT. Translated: CATLRSENTGELFF.

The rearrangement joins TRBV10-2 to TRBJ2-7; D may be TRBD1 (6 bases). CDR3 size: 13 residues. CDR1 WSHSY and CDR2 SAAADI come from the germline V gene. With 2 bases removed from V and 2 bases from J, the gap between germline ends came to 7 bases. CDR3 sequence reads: CASSETGPYEQYF. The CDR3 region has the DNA TGCGCCAGCAGTGAGACAGGGCCCTACGAGCAGTACTTC.

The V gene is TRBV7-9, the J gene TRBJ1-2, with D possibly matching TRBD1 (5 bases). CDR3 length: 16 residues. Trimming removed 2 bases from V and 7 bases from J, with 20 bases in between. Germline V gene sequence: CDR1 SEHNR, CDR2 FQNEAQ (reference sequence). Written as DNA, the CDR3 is TGTGCCAGCAGCTTACGTAGTTCCGCAGGGCGGGGTGGCTACACCTTC. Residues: CASSLRSSAGRGGYTF.

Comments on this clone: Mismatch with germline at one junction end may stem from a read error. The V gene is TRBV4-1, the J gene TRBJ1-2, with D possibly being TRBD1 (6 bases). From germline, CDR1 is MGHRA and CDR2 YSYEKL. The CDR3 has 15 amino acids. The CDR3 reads CASSKDGASGGGYTF. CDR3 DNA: TGCGCCAGCAGCAAAGATGGGGCCAGCGGGGGCGGCTACACCTTC.

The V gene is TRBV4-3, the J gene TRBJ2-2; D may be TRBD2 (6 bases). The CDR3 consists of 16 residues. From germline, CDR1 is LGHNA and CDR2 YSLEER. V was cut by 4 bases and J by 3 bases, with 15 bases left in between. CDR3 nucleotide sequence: TGCGCCAGCAGCCTGCGTATGAGGGAGGACACCGGGGAGCTGTTTTTT. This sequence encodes CASSLRMREDTGELFF.

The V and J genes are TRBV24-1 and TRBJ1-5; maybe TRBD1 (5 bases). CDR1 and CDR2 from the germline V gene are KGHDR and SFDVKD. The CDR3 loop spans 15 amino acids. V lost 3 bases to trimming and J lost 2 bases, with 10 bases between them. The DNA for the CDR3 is TGTGCCACCAGTGATGCGGGGGACGGCAATCAGCCCCAGCATTTT. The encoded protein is CATSDAGDGNQPQHF.

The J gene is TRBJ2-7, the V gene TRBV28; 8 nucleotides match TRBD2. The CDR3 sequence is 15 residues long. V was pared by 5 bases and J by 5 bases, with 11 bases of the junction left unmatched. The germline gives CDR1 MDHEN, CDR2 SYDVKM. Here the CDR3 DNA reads TGTGCCAGCAGTCGGGGGGGTTGGACGGGTGACGAGCAGTACTTC. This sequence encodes CASSRGGWTGDEQYF.

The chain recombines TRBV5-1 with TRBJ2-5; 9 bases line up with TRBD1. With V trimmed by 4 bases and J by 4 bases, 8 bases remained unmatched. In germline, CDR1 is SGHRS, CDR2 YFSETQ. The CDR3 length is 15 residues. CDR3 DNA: TGCGCCAGCAGCCCCAGGACAGGGGAGGCAGAGACCCAGTACTTC. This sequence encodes CASSPRTGEAETQYF.

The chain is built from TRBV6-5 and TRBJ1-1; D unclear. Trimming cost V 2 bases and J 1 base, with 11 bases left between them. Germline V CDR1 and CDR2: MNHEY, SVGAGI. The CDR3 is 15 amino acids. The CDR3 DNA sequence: TGTGCCAGCAGTTACGCCCGCCCGAGGAACACTGAAGCTTTCTTT. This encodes CASSYARPRNTEAFF.

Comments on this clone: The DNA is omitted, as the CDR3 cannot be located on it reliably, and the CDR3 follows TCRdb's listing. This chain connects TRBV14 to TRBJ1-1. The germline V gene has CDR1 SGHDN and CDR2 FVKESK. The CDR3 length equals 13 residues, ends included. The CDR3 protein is CASLDFRGTEAFF.

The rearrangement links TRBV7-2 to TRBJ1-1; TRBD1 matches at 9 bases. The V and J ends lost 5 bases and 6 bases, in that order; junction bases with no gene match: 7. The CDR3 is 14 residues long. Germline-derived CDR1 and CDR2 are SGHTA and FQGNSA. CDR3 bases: TGTGCCAGCAGCCCGGACAGGGGATCGGCTGAAGCTTTCTTT. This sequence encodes CASSPDRGSAEAFF.

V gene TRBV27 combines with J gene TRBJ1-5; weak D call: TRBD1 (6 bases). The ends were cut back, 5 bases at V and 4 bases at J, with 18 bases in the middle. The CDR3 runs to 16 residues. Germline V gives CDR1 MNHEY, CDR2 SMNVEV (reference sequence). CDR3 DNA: TGTGCCAGCAGTCCACGGACGGGACATGTGAATCAGCCCCAGCATTTT. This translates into CASSPRTGHVNQPQHF.

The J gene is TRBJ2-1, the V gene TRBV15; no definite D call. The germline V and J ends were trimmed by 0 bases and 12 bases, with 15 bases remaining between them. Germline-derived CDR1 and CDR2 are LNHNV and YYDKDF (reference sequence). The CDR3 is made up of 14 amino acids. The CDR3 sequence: CATSRDPTDTGQFF. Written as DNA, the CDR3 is TGTGCCACCAGCAGAGATCCGACCGACACCGGGCAGTTCTTC.

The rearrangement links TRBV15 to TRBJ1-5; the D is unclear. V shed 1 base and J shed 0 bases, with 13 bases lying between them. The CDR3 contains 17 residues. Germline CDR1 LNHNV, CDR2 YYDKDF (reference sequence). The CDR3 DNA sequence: TGTGCCACCAGCAGAGTAGTCGGAGTGGGTAGCAATCAGCCCCAGCATTTT. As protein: CATSRVVGVGSNQPQHF. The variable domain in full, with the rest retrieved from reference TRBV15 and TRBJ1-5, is DAMVIQNPRYQVTQFGKPVTLSCSQTLNHNVMYWYQQKSSQAPKLLFHYYDKDFNNEADTPDNFQSRRPNTSFCFLDIRSPGLGDTAMYLCATSRVVGVGSNQPQHFGDGTRLSIL.

In DNA, the CDR3 is TGTGCCACCAGCGGATTTCGACACTCTAGCGGGGGGCCCGGGGAGCTGTTTTTT. Translated: CATSGFRHSSGGPGELFF. This chain joins TRBV15 and TRBJ2-2, with TRBD2 matching over 11 bases. V lost 5 bases to trimming and J lost 6 bases; unmatched junction nucleotides: 14. The CDR3 has 18 residues. CDR1 LNHNV and CDR2 YYDKDF come from the germline V gene (reference sequence).

CDR3 sequence (DNA): TGTGCCAGCAGTTACTCGACAGGGTTTCACTATGGCTACACCTTC. Translated, it gives CASSYSTGFHYGYTF. The chain carries TRBV6-5 and TRBJ1-2; 7 bases are shared with TRBD1. V lost 0 bases and J lost 3; bases outside the gene matches: 4. Germline V lookup: CDR1 MNHEY, CDR2 SVGAGI. This CDR3 has 15 residues.

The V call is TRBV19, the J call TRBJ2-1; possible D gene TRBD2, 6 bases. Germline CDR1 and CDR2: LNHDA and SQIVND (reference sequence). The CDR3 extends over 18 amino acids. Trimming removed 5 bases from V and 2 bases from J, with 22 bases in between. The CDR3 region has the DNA TGTGCCAGTAGTGCCGAGGACCTGGAGCGGGTAGCCTACAATGAGCAGTTCTTC. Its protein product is CASSAEDLERVAYNEQFF. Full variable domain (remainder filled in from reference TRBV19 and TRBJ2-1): DGGITQSPKYLFRKEGQNVTLSCEQNLNHDAMYWYRQDPGQGLRLIYYSQIVNDFQKGDIAEGYSVSREKKESFPLTVTSAQKNPTAFYLCASSAEDLERVAYNEQFFGPGTRLTVL.

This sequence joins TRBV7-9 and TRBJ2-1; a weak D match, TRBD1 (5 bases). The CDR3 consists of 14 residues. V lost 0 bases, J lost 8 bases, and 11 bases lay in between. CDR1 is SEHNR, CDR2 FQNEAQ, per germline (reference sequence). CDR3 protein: CASSLATGFDEQFF. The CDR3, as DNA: TGTGCCAGCAGCTTAGCAACAGGTTTCGATGAGCAGTTCTTC.

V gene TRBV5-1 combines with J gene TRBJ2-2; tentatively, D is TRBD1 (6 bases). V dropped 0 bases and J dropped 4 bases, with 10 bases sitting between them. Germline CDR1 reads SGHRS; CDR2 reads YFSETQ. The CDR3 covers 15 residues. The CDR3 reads CASSLGTVSTGELFF. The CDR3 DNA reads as TGCGCCAGCAGCTTGGGGACAGTGAGCACCGGGGAGCTGTTTTTT.

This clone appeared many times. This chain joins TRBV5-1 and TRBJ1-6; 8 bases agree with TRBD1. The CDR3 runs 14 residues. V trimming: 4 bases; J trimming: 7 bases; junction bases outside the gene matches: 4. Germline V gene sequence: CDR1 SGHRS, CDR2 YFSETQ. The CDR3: CASSPRDRNSPLHF. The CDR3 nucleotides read TGCGCCAGCAGCCCCCGGGACAGGAATTCACCCCTCCACTTT.